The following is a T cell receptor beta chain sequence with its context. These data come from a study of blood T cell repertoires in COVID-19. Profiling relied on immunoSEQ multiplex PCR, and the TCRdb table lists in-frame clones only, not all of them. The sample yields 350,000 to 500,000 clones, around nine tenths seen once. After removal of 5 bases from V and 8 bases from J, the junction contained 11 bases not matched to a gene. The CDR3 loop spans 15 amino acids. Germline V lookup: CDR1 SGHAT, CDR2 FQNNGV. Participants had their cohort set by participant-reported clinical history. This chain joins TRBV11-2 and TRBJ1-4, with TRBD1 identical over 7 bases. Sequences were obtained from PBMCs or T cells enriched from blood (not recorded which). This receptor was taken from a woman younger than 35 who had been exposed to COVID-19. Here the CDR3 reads CASSLGTALGEKLFF. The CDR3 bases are TGTGCCAGCAGCCTTGGGACAGCCTTGGGGGAAAAACTGTTTTTT. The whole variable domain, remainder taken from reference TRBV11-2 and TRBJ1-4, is EAGVAQSPRYKIIEKRQSVAFWCNPISGHATLYWYQQILGQGPKLLIQFQNNGVVDDSQLPKDRFSAERLKGVDSTLKIQPAKLEDSAVYLCASSLGTALGEKLFFGSGTQLSVL.